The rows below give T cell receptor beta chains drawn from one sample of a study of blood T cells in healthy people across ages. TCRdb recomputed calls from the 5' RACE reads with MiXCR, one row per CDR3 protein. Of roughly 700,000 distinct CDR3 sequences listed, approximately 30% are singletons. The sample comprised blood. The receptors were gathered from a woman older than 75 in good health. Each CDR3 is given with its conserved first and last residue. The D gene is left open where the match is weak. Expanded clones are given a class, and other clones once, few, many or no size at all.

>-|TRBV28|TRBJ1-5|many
TGTGCCAGCAGAGTTAACAGGGATTCTCAGCCCCAGCATTTT
CASRVNRDSQPQHF
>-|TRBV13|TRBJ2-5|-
TGTGCCAGCAGCTTATTTTACCAAGAGACCCAGTACTTC
CASSLFYQETQYF
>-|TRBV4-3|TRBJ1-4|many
TGCGCCAGCAGCCAAGATCGTGGGGAGGGTAATGAAAAACTGTTTTTT
CASSQDRGEGNEKLFF
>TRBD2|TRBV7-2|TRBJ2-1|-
TGTGCCAGCAGCGCCCAAACTAGCGGGAGTAGTGATGAGCAGTTCTTC
CASSAQTSGSSDEQFF
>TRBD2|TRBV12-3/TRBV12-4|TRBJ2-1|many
TGTGCCAGCACCCTTATGGGGAGGGAGGTCGGTGGTGAGCAGTTCTTC
CASTLMGREVGGEQFF
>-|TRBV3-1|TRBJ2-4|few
TGTGCCAGCAGCCACTCCGGGGGATCCAAAAACATTCAGTACTTC
CASSHSGGSKNIQYF
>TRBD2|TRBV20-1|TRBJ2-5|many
TGCAGTGCTGCCCCGGGGACTAGCGGGGAGACCCAGTACTTC
CSAAPGTSGETQYF
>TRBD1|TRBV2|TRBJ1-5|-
TGTGCCAGGGGGACAGGGGGCAACGATCAGCCCCAGCATTTT
CARGTGGNDQPQHF
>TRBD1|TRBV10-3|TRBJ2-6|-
TGTGCCATCAGCTATCCCGGGACAGTTGGCTCTGGGGCCAACGTCCTGACTTTC
CAISYPGTVGSGANVLTF
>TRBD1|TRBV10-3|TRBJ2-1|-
TGTGCCATCAGGCCGGGACAGGGGGGAGGTCATCCCCTCAGCGAGCAGTTCTTC
CAIRPGQGGGHPLSEQFF
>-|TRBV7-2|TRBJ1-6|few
TGTGCCAGCAGCCCCTCTGTAAGCTCCTATAATTCACCCCTCCACTTT
CASSPSVSSYNSPLHF
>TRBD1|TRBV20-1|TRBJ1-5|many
TGCAGTGCTAGAGATGGGGCCGGGACAGGAATCTATCAGCCCCAGCATTTT
CSARDGAGTGIYQPQHF
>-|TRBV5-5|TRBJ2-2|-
TGTGCCAGCAGCCCGACAACCGCGAACACCGGGGAGCTGTTTTTT
CASSPTTANTGELFF
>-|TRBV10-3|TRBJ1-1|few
TGTGCCATGCAAGGGTATCTAGGCACTGAAGCTTTCTTT
CAMQGYLGTEAFF
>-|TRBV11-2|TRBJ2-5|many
TGTGCCAGCAGCTTAGGGAAGACCCAGTACTTC
CASSLGKTQYF
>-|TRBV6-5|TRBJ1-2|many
TGTGCCAGCAGTTACCCGGGAGGGGAGGCCAATGGCTACACCTTC
CASSYPGGEANGYTF
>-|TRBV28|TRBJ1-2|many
TGTGCCAGCAGATCGGAAGGGCCCCGGCACGGCTACACCTTC
CASRSEGPRHGYTF